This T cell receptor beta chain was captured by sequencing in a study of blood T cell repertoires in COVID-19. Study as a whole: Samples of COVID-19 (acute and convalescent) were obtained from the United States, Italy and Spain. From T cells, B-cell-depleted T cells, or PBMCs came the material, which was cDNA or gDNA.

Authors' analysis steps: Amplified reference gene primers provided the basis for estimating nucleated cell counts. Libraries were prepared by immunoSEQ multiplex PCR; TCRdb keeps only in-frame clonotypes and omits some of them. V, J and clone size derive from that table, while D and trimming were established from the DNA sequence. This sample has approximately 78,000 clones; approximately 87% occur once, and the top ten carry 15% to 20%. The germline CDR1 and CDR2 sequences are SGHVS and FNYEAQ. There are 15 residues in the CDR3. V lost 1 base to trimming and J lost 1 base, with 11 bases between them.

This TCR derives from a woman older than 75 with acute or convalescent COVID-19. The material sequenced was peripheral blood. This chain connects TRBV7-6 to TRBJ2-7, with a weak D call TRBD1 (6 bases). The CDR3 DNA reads TGTGCCAGCAGCTTAGTTTCGGACAGTTCCTACGAGCAGTACTTC. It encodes CASSLVSDSSYEQYF.